The T cell receptor (beta chain) described here comes from a study of vaccination effects on CD4 cells after COVID-19. This clone is a singleton in its sample. Its antigen is still unknown. Using viral peptide pools, the ViraFEST assay grew out antigen-specific CD4+ T cells prior to sequencing. Subsequent to a culture period of nine to ten days, CD4+ T cells were isolated. Nobody among the vaccine recipients had prior SARS-CoV-2 infection (nucleocapsid antibodies were negative). The length of the CDR3 is 15 residues. CDR1 and CDR2 (germline): SGHRS, YFSETQ. V lost 0 bases, J lost 3 bases, and 11 bases lay in between. The method was immunoSEQ multiplex PCR; TCRdb's version includes in-frame clones alone and lacks a portion of them. The sample yields tens of thousands of clones, about 71% seen once.

This specimen was CD4+ T cells from PBMCs cultured with HCoV-OC43 spike peptides, taken before COVID-19 vaccination. The subset denotes: HCoV-OC43 spike overlapping peptide pool stimulation. The V and J genes are TRBV5-1 and TRBJ2-3, with D hard to call. The TCR was taken from a human donor who received a COVID-19 vaccine. CDR3 protein: CASSLEMVSTDTQYF. Here the CDR3 DNA reads TGCGCCAGCAGCTTGGAAATGGTATCGACAGATACGCAGTATTTT.